One sample yielded the 10 T cell receptor beta chains listed below, sequenced in a study of early T cells in non-severe SARS-CoV-2 infection. In TCRdb, the 5' RACE reads were re-called with MiXCR into one record per CDR3 protein. The sample lists 55,000 to 75,000 distinct CDR3 sequences, under 15% seen once, with about 1.3% in the top ten. Sequencing used whole blood. The receptor set was obtained from an adult who was a healthcare worker with PCR-confirmed SARS-CoV-2 infection or an uninfected control (not recorded which).

This clonotype was picked up many times. This rearrangement joins TRBV12-3 or TRBV12-4 to TRBJ2-1; a possible D gene is TRBD2 (7 bases). The length of the CDR3 is 15 residues. Trimming cost V 2 bases and J 7 bases, with 15 bases left between them. The CDR3 DNA follows: TGTGCCAGCAGTTTATTCGGGGGGCAGTCAAATGAGCAGTTCTTC. The encoded protein is CASSLFGGQSNEQFF.

Ten or more counts support this clonotype. The chain carries TRBV3-1 and TRBJ2-7, with TRBD1 as a possible D gene (5 bases). In germline, CDR1 is LGHDT, CDR2 YNNKEL (reference sequence). The CDR3 is made up of 15 amino acids. V lost 2 bases and J 6 bases, leaving 17 bases between the germline ends. The CDR3: CASSQRQGTQAEQYF. The CDR3 bases are TGTGCCAGCAGCCAACGCCAGGGAACCCAGGCCGAGCAGTACTTC.

There are many counts of this clonotype. This chain links TRBV12-3 or TRBV12-4 with TRBJ2-1; TRBD1 agrees at 8 bases. Trimming took 5 bases from V and 9 from J; bases not matched to a gene: 9. The CDR3 spans 14 residues. In DNA, the CDR3 is TGTGCCAGCAGTCCGACAGGGGAATTCGGTGAGCAGTTCTTC. Residues: CASSPTGEFGEQFF.

This clonotype was found a few times. The V gene is TRBV7-9, the J gene TRBJ2-3; 8 bases match TRBD2. The CDR3 totals 16 residues. Germline CDR1 and CDR2: SEHNR and FQNEAQ (reference sequence). Trimming removed 3 bases from V and 5 bases from J; junction bases left unmatched: 10. Written as DNA, the CDR3 is TGTGCCAGCAGCTTCCCAGCGGGGGCGGCTAGAGATACGCAGTATTTT. Its protein product is CASSFPAGAARDTQYF.

This clonotype occurred many times. The chain employs TRBV12-3 or TRBV12-4 and TRBJ2-7; the D is unclear. V lost 5 bases, J lost 9 bases, and 14 bases lay in between. The CDR3 is made up of 12 amino acids. In DNA, the CDR3 is TGTGCCAGCAGTCCGGACCGACGGGTGCAGTACTTC. This sequence encodes CASSPDRRVQYF.

In this sample, this clonotype turned up many times. This chain links TRBV13 with TRBJ2-7; no clear D. Germline-derived CDR1 and CDR2 are PRHDT and FYEKMQ (reference sequence). The V and J ends lost 2 bases and 2 bases respectively, with 10 bases between them. The CDR3 is made up of 14 amino acids. Written as DNA, the CDR3 is TGTGCCAGCAGCTTAAGTCATGGAGCCTACGAGCAGTACTTC. It specifies CASSLSHGAYEQYF.

This clonotype was picked up many times. The rearrangement uses TRBV10-1 and TRBJ2-3; D ambiguous. Per the germline V gene, CDR1 is WNHNN and CDR2 is SYGVQD (reference sequence). There are 14 residues in the CDR3. V dropped 7 bases and J dropped 3 bases, with 14 bases sitting between them. This CDR3 reads CASMARTATDTQYF. CDR3 coding DNA: TGCGCCAGCATGGCGAGGACCGCAACAGATACGCAGTATTTT.

This clonotype was detected a few times. The chain carries TRBV9 and TRBJ1-1; 9 bases match TRBD1. This CDR3 is built from 14 residues. V lost 4 bases, J lost 5 bases, and 6 bases stayed unmatched. CDR1 is SGDLS and CDR2 is YYNGEE in the germline V gene. The CDR3 region is CASSSSDRGTEAFF. The CDR3 DNA reads as TGTGCCAGCAGCTCATCCGACAGGGGGACTGAAGCTTTCTTT.

The genes are TRBV4-3 and TRBJ1-1, with D possibly being TRBD1 (5 bases). This CDR3 has 15 residues. Germline assignment: CDR1 LGHNA and CDR2 YSLEER. V shed 3 bases and J shed 4 bases, with 15 bases lying between them. CDR3: CASSQQGGVRTEAFF. The CDR3 nucleotides are TGCGCCAGCAGCCAGCAGGGCGGCGTGCGCACTGAAGCTTTCTTT.

This clonotype was recorded a few times. The chain has TRBV7-8 and TRBJ2-2; D is ambiguous. Trimming shortened V by 4 bases and J by 6 bases, and 9 bases separated the two germline ends. Germline CDR1 and CDR2: SGHVS and FQNEAQ. This CDR3 comprises 13 residues. The CDR3 DNA reads as TGTGCCAGCAGCTCGAGTGGGGCCGGGGAGCTGTTTTTT. The encoded protein is CASSSSGAGELFF.